This T cell receptor (beta chain) was captured by sequencing in a study of shared clonotypes between healthy human individuals. The study's findings and limits: Only blood underwent sampling, and tissue repertoires likely differ.

The data were produced by immunoSEQ multiplex PCR, yet TCRdb's version contains in-frame clones alone and is incomplete. The sample carries 2 million to 3 million clones, roughly nine tenths recorded once. About this clone: Its specificity is not known.

The sequenced sample consisted of naive CD4+ T cells sorted from blood. Specified subset: CD45RA+ positively selected. The origin of this receptor is a man between 18 and 29 years old in good health.

The CDR3 coding sequence is TGTGCCAGCAGTTTGGACAGGGGGCGCGTCGGGCCGCATTTT. Amino acids: CASSLDRGRVGPHF. The gene calls are TRBV28 and TRBJ1-5, with 11 bases that match TRBD1. Germline trimming cut 3 bases from V and 15 bases from J; bases unmatched to any gene: 10. Germline V CDR1 and CDR2: MDHEN, SYDVKM. This CDR3 is built from 14 residues.